A selection of T cell receptor beta chains follows, all from one sample in a study of blood T cell repertoires in COVID-19. Measured with immunoSEQ multiplex PCR; TCRdb has only the in-frame clones, and not every one. The sample has about 290,000 clones, approximately 91% seen once. The sequencing sample was made of PBMCs or T cells enriched from blood (not recorded which). These receptor sequences come from a woman aged 40 to 49 who had recovered from COVID-19. Both conserved end residues are part of each CDR3. D genes are given only for firm matches. Only part of the rows carry a size: once, few, many, or a class if the clone is expanded.

-	TRBV4-3	TRBJ1-1	-	TGCGCCAGCAGCCAAGATAGAGAGGGACTCACTGAAGCTTTCTTT	CASSQDREGLTEAFF
-	TRBV7-9	TRBJ2-2	-	TGTGCCAGCAGCCTCGGACTGAACACCGGGGAGCTGTTTTTT	CASSLGLNTGELFF
-	TRBV19	TRBJ1-2	-	TGTGCCAGTAGTATAGGAGTCAACCCTAACTATGGCTACACCTTC	CASSIGVNPNYGYTF
TRBD1	TRBV27	TRBJ1-2	few	TGTGCCAGCAGTTTCGGCTTGACCGGACAGGGGGCGTCTGGCTACACCTTC	CASSFGLTGQGASGYTF
TRBD1	TRBV11-3	TRBJ2-3	-	TGTGCCAGCAGCTTAGCCGGGACAGGGACAGATACGCAGTATTTT	CASSLAGTGTDTQYF
TRBD1	TRBV2	TRBJ1-2	-	TGTGCCAGCAGGGCCTGGACAGGAAACTATGGCTACACCTTC	CASRAWTGNYGYTF
-	TRBV5-1	TRBJ2-2	-	TGCGCCAGCAGCTTGGCCGGTGGGAGAGGAGCCACCGGGGAGCTGTTTTTT	CASSLAGGRGATGELFF
-	TRBV6-5	TRBJ2-2	-	TGTGCCAGCAGTTGGACAGCCAACACCGGGGAGCTGTTTTTT	CASSWTANTGELFF
-	TRBV29-1	TRBJ2-1	-	TGCAGCGCCTCCCCGGAGGGGTCCTACAATGAGCAGTTCTTC	CSASPEGSYNEQFF
TRBD1	TRBV27	TRBJ1-5	-	TGTGCCAGCCTACAGGGGGCGGATCAGCCCCAGCATTTT	CASLQGADQPQHF
-	TRBV12-3/TRBV12-4	TRBJ1-1	few	TGTGCCAGCACCTTCACAGGGTTCCCTGAAGCTTTCTTT	CASTFTGFPEAFF
TRBD2	TRBV10-3	TRBJ2-7	-	TGTGCCATCAGTGTGGGGGGGGGCTACGAGCAGTACTTC	CAISVGGGYEQYF
-	TRBV5-1	TRBJ1-2	once	TGCGCCAGCAGCTCGTCGAACTCTGGCTACACCTTC	CASSSSNSGYTF
-	TRBV27	TRBJ1-5	-	TGTGCCAGCAGTTCCCCCGGACTGGGGCAGCCCCAGCATTTT	CASSSPGLGQPQHF
TRBD1	TRBV3-1/TRBV3-2	TRBJ1-1	-	TGTGCCAGCAGACTAACAGGGGGGGGTGAAGCTTTCTTT	CASRLTGGGEAFF
TRBD1	TRBV6-5	TRBJ1-2	-	TGTGCCAGCAGTTCGGACAGGGGGCGCTTGTCTAGAGGCTACACCTTC	CASSSDRGRLSRGYTF